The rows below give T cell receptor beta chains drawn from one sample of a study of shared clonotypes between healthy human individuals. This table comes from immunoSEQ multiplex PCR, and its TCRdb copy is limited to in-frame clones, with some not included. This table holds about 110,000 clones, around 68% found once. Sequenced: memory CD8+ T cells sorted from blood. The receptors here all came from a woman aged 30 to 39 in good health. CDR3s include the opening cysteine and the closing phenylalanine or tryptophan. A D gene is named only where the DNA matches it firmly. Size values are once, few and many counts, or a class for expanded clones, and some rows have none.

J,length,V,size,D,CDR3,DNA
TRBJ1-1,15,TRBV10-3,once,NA,CAISESRLLHTEAFF,TGTGCCATCAGTGAGTCCAGGTTATTACACACTGAAGCTTTCTTT
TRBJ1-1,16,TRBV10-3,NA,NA,CAISESIGAGYTEAFF,TGTGCCATCAGTGAGTCGATTGGGGCAGGGTACACTGAAGCTTTCTTT
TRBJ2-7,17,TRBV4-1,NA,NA,CASSQPAELESSYEQYF,TGCGCCAGCAGCCAGCCAGCGGAGTTGGAAAGCTCCTACGAGCAGTACTTC
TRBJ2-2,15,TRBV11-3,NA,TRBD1,CASSLRDSNTGELFF,TGTGCCAGCAGCTTAAGGGACAGTAACACCGGGGAGCTGTTTTTT
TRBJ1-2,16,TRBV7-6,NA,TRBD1,CASSLVVGGQLYGYTF,TGTGCCAGCAGCTTAGTTGTTGGGGGACAGCTCTATGGCTACACCTTC
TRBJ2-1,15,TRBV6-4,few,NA,CASIVMGYLHNEQFF,TGTGCCAGCATCGTTATGGGATACCTACACAATGAGCAGTTCTTC
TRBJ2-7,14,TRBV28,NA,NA,CASSPRTIPYEQYF,TGTGCCAGCAGTCCCCGGACTATTCCCTACGAGCAGTACTTC
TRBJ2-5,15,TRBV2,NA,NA,CASRGASGSQETQYF,TGTGCCAGCAGGGGGGCTAGCGGTAGCCAAGAGACCCAGTACTTC
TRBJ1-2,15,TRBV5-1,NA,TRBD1,CASSLPWTGVYGYTF,TGCGCCAGCAGCTTACCTTGGACAGGGGTCTATGGCTACACCTTC
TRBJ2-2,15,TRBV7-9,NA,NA,CASSTNPGPAGELFF,TGTGCCAGCAGCACAAACCCAGGTCCGGCCGGGGAGCTGTTTTTT
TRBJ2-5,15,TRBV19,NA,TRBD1,CASSIRTGGQETQYF,TGTGCCAGTAGTATAAGGACAGGCGGCCAAGAGACCCAGTACTTC
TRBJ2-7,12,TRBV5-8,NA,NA,CASSLGLSEQYF,TGTGCCAGCAGCTTGGGGCTAAGCGAGCAGTACTTC
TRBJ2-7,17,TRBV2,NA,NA,CASSQPRAGAFSGEQYF,TGTGCCAGCAGCCAACCCCGGGCGGGGGCCTTTTCGGGCGAGCAGTACTTC
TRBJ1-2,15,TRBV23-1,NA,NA,CASSRKGRVYAGYTF,TGCGCCAGCAGTCGAAAAGGTCGGGTTTATGCTGGCTACACCTTC
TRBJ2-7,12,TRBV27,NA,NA,CARRDLRYEQYF,TGTGCCAGAAGGGACTTGCGCTACGAGCAGTACTTC
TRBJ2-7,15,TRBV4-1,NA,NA,CASSQESQGYYEQYF,TGCGCCAGCAGCCAAGAATCCCAGGGCTACTACGAGCAGTACTTC
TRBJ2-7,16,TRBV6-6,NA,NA,CASSYQEIQQGREQYF,TGTGCCAGCAGTTACCAAGAAATACAACAGGGAAGGGAGCAGTACTTC
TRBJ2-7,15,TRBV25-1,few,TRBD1,CASSDKGQGLHEQYF,TGTGCCAGCAGTGATAAGGGACAGGGTTTACACGAGCAGTACTTC
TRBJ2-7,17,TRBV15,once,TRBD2,CATSRDELGGSSYEQYF,TGTGCCACCAGCAGAGATGAGTTGGGGGGGAGCTCCTACGAGCAGTACTTC
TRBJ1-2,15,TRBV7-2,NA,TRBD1,CASSLGQSVYYGYTF,TGTGCCAGCAGCTTGGGACAGTCGGTCTACTATGGCTACACCTTC
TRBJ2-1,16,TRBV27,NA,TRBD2,CASSVGTSWSNNEQFF,TGTGCCAGCAGTGTCGGGACTAGCTGGAGCAACAATGAGCAGTTCTTC
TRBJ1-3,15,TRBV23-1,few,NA,CASSQSGTGGNTIYF,TGCGCCAGCAGTCAATCAGGGACGGGTGGAAACACCATATATTTT
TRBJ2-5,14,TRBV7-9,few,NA,CASVLSTTEETQYF,TGTGCCAGCGTTCTTTCTACTACAGAAGAGACCCAGTACTTC
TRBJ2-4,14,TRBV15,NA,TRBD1,CATSTDREPNIQYF,TGTGCCACCAGCACCGACAGGGAACCAAACATTCAGTACTTC
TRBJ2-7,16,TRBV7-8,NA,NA,CASSLGLAVTSYEQYF,TGTGCCAGCAGCTTAGGTCTGGCAGTTACATCCTACGAGCAGTACTTC
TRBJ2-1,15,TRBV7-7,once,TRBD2,CASSPGLAGANEQFF,TGTGCCAGCAGCCCGGGACTAGCGGGAGCCAATGAGCAGTTCTTC
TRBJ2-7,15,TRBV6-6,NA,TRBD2,CASSSRLAGLYEQYF,TGTGCCAGCAGTTCTCGACTAGCGGGACTCTACGAGCAGTACTTC
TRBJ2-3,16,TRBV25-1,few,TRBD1,CASSGRTGGAPDTQYF,TGTGCCAGCAGTGGAAGGACAGGGGGCGCACCAGATACGCAGTATTTT
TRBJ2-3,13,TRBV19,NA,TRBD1,CASRTGGGDTQYF,TGTGCCAGCCGGACAGGCGGTGGAGATACGCAGTATTTT
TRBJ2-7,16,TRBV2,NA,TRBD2,CASRAAGGTRGYEQYF,TGTGCCAGCAGGGCTGCCGGCGGGACTAGAGGCTACGAGCAGTACTTC
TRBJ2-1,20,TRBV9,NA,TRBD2,CASSPRLAGGTLRRYNEQFF,TGTGCCAGCAGCCCTCGACTAGCGGGAGGGACCCTTAGGAGGTACAATGAGCAGTTCTTC
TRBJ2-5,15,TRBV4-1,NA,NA,CASSQLQGVRREQYF,TGCGCCAGCAGCCAGTTACAGGGTGTTCGGCGAGAGCAGTACTTC
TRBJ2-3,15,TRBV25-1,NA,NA,CASSVRDTSTDTQYF,TGTGCCAGCAGTGTACGGGACACTAGCACAGATACGCAGTATTTT
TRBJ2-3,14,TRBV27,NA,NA,CASSLGAGTDTQYF,TGTGCCAGCAGTTTAGGTGCCGGCACAGATACGCAGTATTTT
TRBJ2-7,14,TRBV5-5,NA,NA,CASSPARRTYEQYF,TGTGCCAGCAGCCCCGCCCGGCGGACCTACGAGCAGTACTTC
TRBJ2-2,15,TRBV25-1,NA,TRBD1,CASSEEGAGTGELFF,TGTGCCAGCAGTGAAGAGGGGGCGGGCACCGGGGAGCTGTTTTTT
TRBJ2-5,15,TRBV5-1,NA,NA,CASSLPTTDGETQYF,TGCGCCAGCAGCTTGCCCACAACCGATGGGGAGACCCAGTACTTC
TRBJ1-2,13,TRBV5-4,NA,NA,CASRERGNYGYTF,TGTGCCAGCAGAGAAAGGGGCAACTATGGCTACACCTTC
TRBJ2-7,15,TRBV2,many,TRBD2,CASRTASGSSYEQYF,TGTGCCAGCAGAACGGCTAGCGGGAGCTCCTACGAGCAGTACTTC
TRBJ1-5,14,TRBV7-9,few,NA,CASSLTGPRQPQHF,TGTGCCAGCAGCTTGACAGGCCCTAGGCAGCCCCAGCATTTT
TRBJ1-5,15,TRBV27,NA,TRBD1,CASSPGTGDVQPQHF,TGTGCCAGCAGTCCCGGGACAGGGGACGTACAGCCCCAGCATTTT
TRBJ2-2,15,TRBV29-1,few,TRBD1,CSVGGTGADTGELFF,TGCAGCGTTGGGGGGACAGGGGCTGACACCGGGGAGCTGTTTTTT
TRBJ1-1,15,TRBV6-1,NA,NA,CASSELGFLNTEAFF,TGTGCCAGCAGTGAATTGGGGTTCCTGAACACTGAAGCTTTCTTT
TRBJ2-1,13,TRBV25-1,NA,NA,CASSGTGYNEQFF,TGTGCCAGCAGTGGTACAGGTTACAATGAGCAGTTCTTC
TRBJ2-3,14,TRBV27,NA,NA,CASHRGGTGDTQYF,TGTGCCAGCCACCGTGGCGGGACGGGAGATACGCAGTATTTT
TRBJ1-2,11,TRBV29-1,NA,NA,CSVVALSGYTF,TGCAGCGTTGTAGCACTTTCTGGCTACACCTTC
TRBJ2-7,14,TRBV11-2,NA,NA,CASSLVTRKGEQYF,TGTGCCAGCAGCTTAGTCACCCGGAAGGGGGAGCAGTACTTC
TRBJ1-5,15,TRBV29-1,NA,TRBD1,CSVMGQVRGSQPQHF,TGCAGCGTGATGGGACAGGTAAGGGGTAGTCAGCCCCAGCATTTT